This T cell receptor (beta chain) appears in the sequencing data of a study of persistence of HIV-infected CD4 T cells. The immunoSEQ assay was version 4, run in survey mode. Each sample used up to roughly 1 ug genomic DNA diluted to around 10 ng/uL. Produced via immunoSEQ multiplex PCR; TCRdb's table is partial and in-frame only. The data show some 23,000 clones, around two thirds seen once. Germline CDR1 reads SEHNR; CDR2 reads FQNEAQ (reference sequence). V was clipped by 4 bases and J by 2 bases, with 14 bases between them. The CDR3 length is 16 residues. This clone showed up just once. Its antigen is still unknown. Cells were stimulated with overlapping HIV-1 Gag 15-mer peptides. CD4+ T cells upregulating both CD40 ligand and CD69 were sorted as responding cells. Inclusion required CMV-positive serology and CD4+ counts above 400 cells/uL.

This chain connects TRBV7-9 to TRBJ1-4; D not resolved. The sample consisted of CD4+ T cells sorted from PBMCs after roughly 19-hour stimulation, taken from a patient who received antiretroviral therapy. The clonotype comes from an adult man with HIV who was CMV-seropositive. The CDR3 sequence is CASSSSPGLTNEKLFF. The CDR3 nucleotides read TGTGCCAGCAGCTCTAGCCCGGGGTTGACTAATGAAAAACTGTTTTTT.